This TCR beta chain was sequenced for a study of blood T cell repertoires in COVID-19. In the study overall: T cells, B-cell-depleted T cells, or PBMCs supplied cDNA or gDNA.

Only in-frame clones appear in the TCRdb table, and some are missing; sequencing was by immunoSEQ multiplex PCR. The sample yields about 27,000 clones, roughly 90% seen once. The CDR3 extends over 16 amino acids. Germline V gene sequence: CDR1 SGHRS, CDR2 YFSETQ. V gave up 4 bases and J gave up 6 bases; unmatched junction bases: 10. The receptor comes from a human donor with active COVID-19. The donor label of this sample is uncertain. The chain has TRBV5-1 and TRBJ2-7, with TRBD2 matching 13 bases. The sequenced sample was peripheral blood. The CDR3 bases are TGCGCCAGCAGCACTGGACTAGCGGGAGACCTTAGCGAGCAGTACTTC. The encoded protein is CASSTGLAGDLSEQYF. Looking up the rest from reference TRBV5-1 and TRBJ2-7 gives the full variable domain: KAGVTQTPRYLIKTRGQQVTLSCSPISGHRSVSWYQQTPGQGLQFLFEYFSETQRNKGNFPGRFSGRQFSNSRSEMNVSTLELGDSALYLCASSTGLAGDLSEQYFGPGTRLTVT.